This TCR beta chain is from a study of identical twins. General study results and limits: There is a chance that invariant MAIT and iNKT cells partially muddied zero-insertion analyses. Carriage of fewer insertions was seen in abundant cord blood beta clonotypes, whereas memory repertoires showed none. Weaker excess twin sharing was observed in beta out-of-frame sequences.

Details on this clonotype: Its antigen is as yet unknown.

One entry per CDR3 protein results from TCRdb running MiXCR on the 5' RACE reads. Among about 530,000 distinct CDR3 sequences listed, 20% to 25% were seen once. CDR3 length: 12 residues. J gave up 1 base and V 6 bases, and 0 bases lay outside the gene matches. Germline V gives CDR1 SQVTM, CDR2 ANQGSEA. The data were also submitted as part of a second study, on yellow fever vaccine responses in identical twins.

Sequenced material: CD4+ T cells sorted from blood. This chain connects TRBV29-1 to TRBJ2-3; 8 bases are shared with TRBD1. The clonotype originates from a woman younger than 35 in good health. The CDR3 DNA reads as TGCAGCGTGGACAGGGGCACAGATACGCAGTATTTT. Translated, it gives CSVDRGTDTQYF.